This T cell receptor (beta chain) was captured in a study of PD-1 blockade in mismatch repair-deficient tumors. TCRdb's copy holds only in-frame clones and misses some; the assay was immunoSEQ multiplex PCR. The data hold 15,000 to 25,000 clones, with over 75% observed a single time. Germline CDR1 and CDR2: SQVTM and ANQGSEA. The trim removed 4 bases at V and 11 bases at J, leaving 10 bases unmatched. The length of the CDR3 is 13 residues. Material: PBMCs, obtained 52 weeks after starting pembrolizumab. This receptor was obtained from an adult with mismatch repair-deficient cancer. V gene TRBV29-1 combines with J gene TRBJ1-5, with 8 bases matching TRBD1. The DNA of the CDR3 is TGCAGCGTTGTAGTGCAGGGGGCATTATCCCAGCATTTT. Protein: CSVVVQGALSQHF.